This section outlines one T cell receptor beta chain sequence together with its context. The germline V gene encodes CDR1 LNHDA and CDR2 SQIVND (reference sequence). V lost 3 bases to trimming and J lost 2 bases, with 22 bases between them. The CDR3 loop spans 18 amino acids. This sample was included in a study of blood T cell repertoires in COVID-19. Produced via immunoSEQ multiplex PCR; TCRdb's table is partial and in-frame only. The table lists over 150,000 clones, approximately 78% of them singletons. The TCR sequence derives from a woman aged 50 to 60 who had recovered from COVID-19. V is TRBV19 and J is TRBJ1-2; D may be TRBD1 (5 bases). The specimen sequenced was PBMCs or T cells enriched from blood (not recorded which). CDR3 sequence (DNA): TGTGCCAGTAGTATGCCCCCCCGTCGGGCAGGGCGAAACTATGGCTACACCTTC. It encodes CASSMPPRRAGRNYGYTF.